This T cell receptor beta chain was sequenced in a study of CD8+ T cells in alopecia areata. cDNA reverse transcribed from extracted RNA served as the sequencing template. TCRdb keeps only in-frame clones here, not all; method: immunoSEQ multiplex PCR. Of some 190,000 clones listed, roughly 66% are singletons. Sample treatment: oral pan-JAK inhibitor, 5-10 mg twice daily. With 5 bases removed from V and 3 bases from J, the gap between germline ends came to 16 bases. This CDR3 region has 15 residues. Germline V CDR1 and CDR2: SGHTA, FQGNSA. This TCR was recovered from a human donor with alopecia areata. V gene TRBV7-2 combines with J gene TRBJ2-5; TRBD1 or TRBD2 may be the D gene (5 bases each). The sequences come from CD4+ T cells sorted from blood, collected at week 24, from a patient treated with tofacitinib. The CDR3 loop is CASSPTARGEETQYF. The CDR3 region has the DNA TGTGCCAGCAGCCCGACAGCCCGAGGGGAAGAGACCCAGTACTTC.